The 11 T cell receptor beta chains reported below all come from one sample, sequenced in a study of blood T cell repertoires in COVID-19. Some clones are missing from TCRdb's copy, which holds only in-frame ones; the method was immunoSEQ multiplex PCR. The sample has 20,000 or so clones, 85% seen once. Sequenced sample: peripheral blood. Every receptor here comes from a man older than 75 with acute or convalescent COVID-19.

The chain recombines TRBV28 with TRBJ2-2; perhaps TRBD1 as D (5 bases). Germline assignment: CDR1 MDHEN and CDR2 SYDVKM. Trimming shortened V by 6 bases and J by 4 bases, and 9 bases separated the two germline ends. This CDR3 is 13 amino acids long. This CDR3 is CASSSGFTGELFF. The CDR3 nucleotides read TGTGCCAGCAGCTCAGGGTTCACCGGGGAGCTGTTTTTT.

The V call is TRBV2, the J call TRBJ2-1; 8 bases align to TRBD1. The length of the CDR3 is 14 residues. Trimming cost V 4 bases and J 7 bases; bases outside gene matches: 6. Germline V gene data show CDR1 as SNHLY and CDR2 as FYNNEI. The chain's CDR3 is CASSGSGGRNEQFF. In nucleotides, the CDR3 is TGTGCCAGCAGTGGCTCAGGGGGCAGGAATGAGCAGTTCTTC.

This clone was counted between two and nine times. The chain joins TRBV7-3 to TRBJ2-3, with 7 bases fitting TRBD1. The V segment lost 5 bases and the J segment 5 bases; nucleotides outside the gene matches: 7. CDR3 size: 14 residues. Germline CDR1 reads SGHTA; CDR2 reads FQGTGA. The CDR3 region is CASSRGNRGDTQYF. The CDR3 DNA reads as TGTGCCAGCAGCCGAGGGAACAGGGGAGATACGCAGTATTTT.

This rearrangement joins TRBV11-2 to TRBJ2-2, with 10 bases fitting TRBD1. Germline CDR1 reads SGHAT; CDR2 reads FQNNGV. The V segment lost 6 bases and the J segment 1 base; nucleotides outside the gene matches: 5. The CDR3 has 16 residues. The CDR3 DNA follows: TGTGCCAGCAGGGACAGGGACAGGGGGAACACCGGGGAGCTGTTTTTT. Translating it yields CASRDRDRGNTGELFF.

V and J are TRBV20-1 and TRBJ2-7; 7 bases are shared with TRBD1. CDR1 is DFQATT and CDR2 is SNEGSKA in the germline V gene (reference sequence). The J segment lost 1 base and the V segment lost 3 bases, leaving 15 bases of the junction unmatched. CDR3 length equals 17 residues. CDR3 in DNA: TGCAGTGCTAGTAGTAGGGGGCTGATCTCGGTATCCTACGAGCAGTACTTC. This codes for CSASSRGLISVSYEQYF.

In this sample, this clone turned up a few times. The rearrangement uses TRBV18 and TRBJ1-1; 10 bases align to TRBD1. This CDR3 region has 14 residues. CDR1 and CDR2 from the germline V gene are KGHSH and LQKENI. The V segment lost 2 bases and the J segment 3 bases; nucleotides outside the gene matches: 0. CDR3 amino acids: CASSPGTGDTEAFF. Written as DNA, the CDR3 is TGTGCCAGCTCACCAGGGACAGGGGACACTGAAGCTTTCTTT. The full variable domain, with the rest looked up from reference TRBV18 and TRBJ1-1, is NAGVMQNPRHLVRRRGQEARLRCSPMKGHSHVYWYRQLPEEGLKFMVYLQKENIIDESGMPKERFSAEFPKEGPSILRIQQVVRGDSAAYFCASSPGTGDTEAFFGQGTRLTVV.

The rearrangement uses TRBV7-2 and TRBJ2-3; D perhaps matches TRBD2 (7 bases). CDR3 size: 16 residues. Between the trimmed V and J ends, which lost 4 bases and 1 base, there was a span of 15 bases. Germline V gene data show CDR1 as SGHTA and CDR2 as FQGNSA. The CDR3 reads CASSWKRGAGTDTQYF. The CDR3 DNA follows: TGTGCCAGCAGCTGGAAACGGGGGGCGGGCACAGATACGCAGTATTTT.

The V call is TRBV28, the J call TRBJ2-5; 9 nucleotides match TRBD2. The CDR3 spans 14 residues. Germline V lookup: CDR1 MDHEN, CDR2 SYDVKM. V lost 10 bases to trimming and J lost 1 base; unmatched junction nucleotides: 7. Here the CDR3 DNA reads TGTGCCACCGAGCGGGGGGAATCCCAAGAGACCCAGTACTTC. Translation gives CATERGESQETQYF.

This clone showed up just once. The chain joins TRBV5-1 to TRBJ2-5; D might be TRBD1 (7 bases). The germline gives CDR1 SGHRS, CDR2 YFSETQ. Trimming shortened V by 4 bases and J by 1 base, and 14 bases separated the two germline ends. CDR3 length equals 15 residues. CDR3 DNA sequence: TGCGCCAGCAGCACGGGGGACAGCCCCCAAGAGACCCAGTACTTC. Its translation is CASSTGDSPQETQYF.

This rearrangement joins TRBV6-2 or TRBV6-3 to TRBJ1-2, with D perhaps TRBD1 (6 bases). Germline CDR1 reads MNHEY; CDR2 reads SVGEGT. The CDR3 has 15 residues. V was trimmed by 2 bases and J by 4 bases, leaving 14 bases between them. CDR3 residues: CASSYTDGTFYGYTF. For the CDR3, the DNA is TGTGCCAGCAGTTACACCGACGGGACATTCTATGGCTACACCTTC.

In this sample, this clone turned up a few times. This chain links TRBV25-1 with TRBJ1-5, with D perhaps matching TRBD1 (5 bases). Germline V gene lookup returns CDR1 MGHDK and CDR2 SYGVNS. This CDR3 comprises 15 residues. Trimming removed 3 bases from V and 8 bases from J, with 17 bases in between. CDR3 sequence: CASSDSGTATKPQHF. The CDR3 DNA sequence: TGTGCCAGCAGTGATTCCGGGACTGCCACAAAGCCCCAGCATTTT.